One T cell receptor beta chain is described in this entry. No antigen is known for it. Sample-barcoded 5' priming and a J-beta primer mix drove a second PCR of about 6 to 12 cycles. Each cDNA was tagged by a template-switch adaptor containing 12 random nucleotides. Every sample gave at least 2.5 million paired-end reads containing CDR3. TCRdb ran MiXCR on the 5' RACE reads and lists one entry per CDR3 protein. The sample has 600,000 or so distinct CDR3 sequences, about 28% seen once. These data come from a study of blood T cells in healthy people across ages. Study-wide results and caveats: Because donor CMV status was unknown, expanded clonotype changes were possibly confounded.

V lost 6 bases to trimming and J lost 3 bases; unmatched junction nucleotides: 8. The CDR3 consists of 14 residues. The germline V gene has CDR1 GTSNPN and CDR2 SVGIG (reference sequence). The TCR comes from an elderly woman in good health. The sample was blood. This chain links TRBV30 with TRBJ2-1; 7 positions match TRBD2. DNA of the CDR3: TGTGCCTGCTCGGAAGGACTAGTCTACAATGAGCAGTTCTTC. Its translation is CACSEGLVYNEQFF.